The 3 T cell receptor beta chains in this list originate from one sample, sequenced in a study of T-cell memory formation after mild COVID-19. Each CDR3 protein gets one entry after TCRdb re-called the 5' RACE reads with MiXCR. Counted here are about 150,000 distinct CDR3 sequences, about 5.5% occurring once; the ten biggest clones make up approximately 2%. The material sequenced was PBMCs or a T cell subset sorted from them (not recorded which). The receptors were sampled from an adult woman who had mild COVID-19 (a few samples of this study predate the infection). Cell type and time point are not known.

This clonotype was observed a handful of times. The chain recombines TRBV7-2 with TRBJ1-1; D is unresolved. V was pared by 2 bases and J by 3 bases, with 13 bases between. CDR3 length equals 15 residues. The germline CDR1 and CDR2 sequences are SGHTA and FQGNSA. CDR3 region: CASSLSRAPYTEAFF. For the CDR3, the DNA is TGTGCCAGCAGCTTATCTAGGGCTCCTTACACTGAAGCTTTCTTT.

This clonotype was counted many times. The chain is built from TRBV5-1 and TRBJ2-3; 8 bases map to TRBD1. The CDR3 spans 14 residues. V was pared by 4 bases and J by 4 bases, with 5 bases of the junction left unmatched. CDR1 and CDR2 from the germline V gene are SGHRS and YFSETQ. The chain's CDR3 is CASSRTGSSDTQYF. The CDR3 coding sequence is TGCGCCAGCAGCCGGACAGGGTCATCAGATACGCAGTATTTT.

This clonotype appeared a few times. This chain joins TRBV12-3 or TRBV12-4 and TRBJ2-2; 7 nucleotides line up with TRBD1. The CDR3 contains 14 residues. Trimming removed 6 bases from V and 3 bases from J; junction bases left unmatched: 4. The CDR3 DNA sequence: TGTGCCAGCAGCCACAGGGGAGACACCGGGGAGCTGTTTTTT. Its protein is CASSHRGDTGELFF.